The 10 T cell receptor beta chains given below trace back to one sample, sequenced in a study of control samples from healthy donors and cancer patients. Here immunoSEQ multiplex PCR was the method, and the copy in TCRdb shows in-frame clones only, minus some. The table records approximately 140,000 clones, about nine tenths of them present only once. Material for sequencing was PBMCs. The source is a man aged 50 to 59 with head and neck cancer.

This rearrangement joins TRBV7-9 to TRBJ1-4; possibly TRBD1 for D (5 bases). The germline V and J ends were trimmed by 4 bases and 0 bases, with 12 bases remaining between them. The CDR3 length is 16 residues. CDR1 and CDR2 from the germline V gene are SEHNR and FQNEAQ (reference sequence). The CDR3 region is CASSSWDGATNEKLFF. CDR3 nucleotide sequence: TGTGCCAGCAGCTCCTGGGACGGGGCAACTAATGAAAAACTGTTTTTT.

The gene calls are TRBV6-5 and TRBJ1-5; the match to TRBD1 covers 7 bases. V trimming: 6 bases; J trimming: 3 bases; junction bases outside the gene matches: 5. CDR3 length: 14 amino acids. Germline CDR1 is MNHEY and CDR2 is SVGAGI. The CDR3 DNA reads as TGTGCCAGCAGGCCGACAGGGTTCAATCAGCCCCAGCATTTT. Protein product: CASRPTGFNQPQHF.

The chain carries TRBV27 and TRBJ2-7; 8 positions agree with TRBD1. The J segment lost 3 bases and the V segment lost 8 bases, leaving 6 bases of the junction unmatched. Germline V lookup: CDR1 MNHEY, CDR2 SMNVEV (reference sequence). This CDR3 is 13 amino acids long. Written as DNA, the CDR3 is TGTGCCAGCGCCTTGGGGACAGGCTACGAGCAGTACTTC. As protein: CASALGTGYEQYF.

V gene TRBV11-1 combines with J gene TRBJ2-1; 8 bases match TRBD1. Germline CDR1 is SGHAT and CDR2 is FQDESV (reference sequence). The CDR3 is 14 amino acids. Trimming at V came to 2 bases and at J to 5 bases, leaving 2 bases not matched to a gene. The CDR3 DNA sequence: TGTGCCAGCAGCTTAACAGGGGGAGACAATGAGCAGTTCTTC. Its protein is CASSLTGGDNEQFF.

This CDR3 is CASSHLTNNEQFF. CDR3 coding DNA: TGCGCCAGCAGCCACCTCACAAACAATGAGCAGTTCTTC. The V gene is TRBV4-1, the J gene TRBJ2-1, with no clear D. V gave up 3 bases and J gave up 5 bases, with 8 bases separating them. Germline CDR1 reads MGHRA; CDR2 reads YSYEKL. This CDR3 is 13 amino acids long.

The chain employs TRBV29-1 and TRBJ2-5; D is possibly TRBD1 (5 bases). The CDR3 sequence is 14 residues long. The germline V and J ends were trimmed by 0 bases and 5 bases, with 13 bases remaining between them. Germline CDR1 reads SQVTM; CDR2 reads ANQGSEA. This CDR3 is CSVEDQGRRETQYF. The CDR3 DNA follows: TGCAGCGTTGAAGATCAGGGAAGAAGGGAGACCCAGTACTTC. Based on the CDR3 plus reference TRBV29-1 and TRBJ2-5, the full variable domain is SAVISQKPSRDICQRGTSLTIQCQVDSQVTMMFWYRQQPGQSLTLIATANQGSEATYESGFVIDKFPISRPNLTFSTLTVSNMSPEDSSIYLCSVEDQGRRETQYFGPGTRLLVL.

V usage is TRBV20-1 and J usage is TRBJ1-6; D is unclear. Germline V CDR1 and CDR2: DFQATT, SNEGSKA (reference sequence). This CDR3 is 11 amino acids long. Trimming took off 1 base at V and 16 bases at J, with 11 bases between the two ends. CDR3 sequence reads: CSARAQVELHF. In DNA, the CDR3 is TGCAGTGCTAGAGCCCAGGTCGAGCTCCACTTT.

J is TRBJ2-7 and V is TRBV7-9; no reliable D call. Germline loops: CDR1 SEHNR, CDR2 FQNEAQ (reference sequence). Between the trimmed V and J ends, which lost 5 bases and 1 base, there was a span of 6 bases. The CDR3 extends over 12 amino acids. The CDR3 DNA reads TGTGCCAGCAGCGAGCAATCCTACGAGCAGTACTTC. Translating it yields CASSEQSYEQYF. Based on the CDR3 plus reference TRBV7-9 and TRBJ2-7, the full variable domain is DTGVSQNPRHKITKRGQNVTFRCDPISEHNRLYWYRQTLGQGPEFLTYFQNEAQLEKSRLLSDRFSAERPKGSFSTLEIQRTEQGDSAMYLCASSEQSYEQYFGPGTRLTVT.

This clone came up once. The chain has TRBV2 and TRBJ2-6, with D possibly being TRBD1 (5 bases). Per the germline V gene, CDR1 is SNHLY and CDR2 is FYNNEI. The CDR3 extends over 17 amino acids. Trimming cost V 5 bases and J 4 bases, with 18 bases left between them. CDR3 residues: CASSLDTNLGGANVLTF. Written as DNA, the CDR3 is TGTGCCAGCAGTCTGGACACCAACCTGGGGGGGGCCAACGTCCTGACTTTC.

This chain joins TRBV6-5 and TRBJ1-2; D is perhaps TRBD1 (6 bases). Between the trimmed V and J ends, which lost 5 bases and 8 bases, there was a span of 15 bases. Germline V gene data show CDR1 as MNHEY and CDR2 as SVGAGI. The CDR3 length is 13 residues. The CDR3 reads CASSRQESDGYTF. Here the CDR3 DNA reads TGTGCCAGCAGTCGACAGGAATCTGACGGCTACACCTTC.